The next 30 T cell receptor beta chains were all read from a single sample in a study of blood T cells in healthy people across ages. Sample-barcoded 5' priming and a J-beta primer mix drove a second PCR of about 6 to 12 cycles. MiXCR, run by TCRdb on the 5' RACE reads, gives a single entry per CDR3 protein. Of 550,000 to 750,000 distinct CDR3 sequences in the sample, roughly 21% were seen once. Sequenced sample: blood. The receptors derive from a man between 70 and 80 years old in good health.

The gene calls are TRBV12-5 and TRBJ2-1, with 7 positions matching TRBD2. Germline loops: CDR1 LGHNT, CDR2 FRNRAP. CDR3 size: 15 residues. Unmatched junction bases numbered 5, after V lost 4 bases and J lost 2 bases. For the CDR3, the DNA is TGTGCTAGTGGTTCCCTAGCGGAGGCCTACAATGAGCAGTTCTTC. It codes for CASGSLAEAYNEQFF.

V gene TRBV5-1 combines with J gene TRBJ2-3; D possibly corresponds to TRBD2 (5 bases). Trimming cost V 4 bases and J 5 bases, with 11 bases left between them. Germline V gene data show CDR1 as SGHRS and CDR2 as YFSETQ. The CDR3 loop spans 13 amino acids. The CDR3 DNA reads TGCGCCAGCAGCCCACTACTAGTAGATACGCAGTATTTT. It codes for CASSPLLVDTQYF.

This clonotype has only a few counts. The rearrangement links TRBV25-1 to TRBJ2-5; 10 bases map to TRBD1. The J call may be incorrect, as the DNA end agrees better with TRBJ2-7. The CDR3 is 14 residues long. Germline V gene lookup returns CDR1 MGHDK and CDR2 SYGVNS. CDR3 DNA sequence: TGTGCCAGCAGCAGGACAGGGGGGTACTACGAGCAGTACTTC. Protein product: CASSRTGGYYEQYF.

This clonotype has just a few counts. This sequence joins TRBV6-4 and TRBJ2-3, with TRBD2 matching over 12 bases. CDR3 length: 16 amino acids. Germline V CDR1 and CDR2: MRHNA, SNTAGT. With V trimmed by 4 bases and J by 3 bases, 5 bases remained unmatched. CDR3 bases: TGTGCCAGCAGTGCTAGCGGGAGGGCCGGAACAGATACGCAGTATTTT. It encodes CASSASGRAGTDTQYF.

The chain combines TRBV24-1 with TRBJ2-1; 7 bases agree with TRBD2. CDR1 is KGHDR and CDR2 is SFDVKD in the germline V gene. V was clipped by 3 bases and J by 2 bases; unmatched bases: 6. This CDR3 comprises 16 residues. CDR3 in DNA: TGTGCCACCAGTGATGGCGGGAGAAGGGCCTACAATGAGCAGTTCTTC. Protein product: CATSDGGRRAYNEQFF.

The CDR3 here is CASSVGLAGRSYNEQFF. The CDR3 bases are TGTGCCAGCAGTGTAGGACTAGCGGGAAGATCCTACAATGAGCAGTTCTTC. The chain has TRBV6-1 and TRBJ2-1; 12 bases fit TRBD2. V trimming: 4 bases; J trimming: 1 base; junction bases outside the gene matches: 5. The CDR3 is 17 amino acids. Germline lookup yields CDR1 MNHNS and CDR2 SASEGT.

This clonotype was counted only a few times. This sequence joins TRBV15 and TRBJ2-5; no firm D call. The CDR3 has 15 residues. Germline CDR1 LNHNV, CDR2 YYDKDF (reference sequence). Deletions cut 2 bases from V and 0 bases from J, with 10 bases between. The CDR3 region is CATSRLGENQETQYF. CDR3 coding DNA: TGTGCCACCAGCAGATTAGGAGAGAACCAAGAGACCCAGTACTTC.

The V call is TRBV19, the J call TRBJ2-7; D unresolved. Germline CDR1 LNHDA, CDR2 SQIVND (reference sequence). The V end lost 5 bases, the J end lost 5 bases, and 13 bases lay between the germline ends. There are 13 residues in the CDR3. The CDR3 here is CASSPTPGHEQYF. CDR3 DNA: TGTGCCAGTAGTCCGACTCCTGGACACGAGCAGTACTTC. The full variable domain, with the rest looked up from reference TRBV19 and TRBJ2-7, is DGGITQSPKYLFRKEGQNVTLSCEQNLNHDAMYWYRQDPGQGLRLIYYSQIVNDFQKGDIAEGYSVSREKKESFPLTVTSAQKNPTAFYLCASSPTPGHEQYFGPGTRLTVT.

The V and J genes are TRBV12-3 or TRBV12-4 and TRBJ2-7, with a tentative D call TRBD2 (6 bases). V lost 5 bases, J lost 0 bases, and 11 bases lay in between. The CDR3 is made up of 14 amino acids. The chain's CDR3 is CASSPGGVSYEQYF. The CDR3 DNA is TGTGCCAGCAGTCCAGGAGGGGTCTCCTACGAGCAGTACTTC.

Here the CDR3 reads CASSFMLASTDTQYF. CDR3 DNA: TGTGCCAGCAGTTTTATGCTAGCTAGCACAGATACGCAGTATTTT. V and J are TRBV28 and TRBJ2-3, with D possibly TRBD2 on 5 matching bases. Trimming removed 3 bases at V and 0 bases at J, with 10 bases between. This CDR3 is 15 amino acids long. The V gene's germline CDR1 is MDHEN and CDR2 SYDVKM.

Notes on this clonotype: The junction differs from germline at one of its ends, possibly a read error. The chain has TRBV7-9 and TRBJ1-4; D is unresolved. CDR1 and CDR2 from the germline V gene are SEHNR and FQNEAQ (reference sequence). This CDR3 comprises 17 residues. CDR3 loop: CASSLAASSATNEKLFF. CDR3 nucleotide sequence: TGCGCCAGCAGCTTAGCCGCGAGCTCAGCTACTAATGAAAAACTGTTTTTT.

Ten or more counts support this clonotype. The chain is built from TRBV15 and TRBJ2-3; 8 bases are shared with TRBD2. Germline CDR1 LNHNV, CDR2 YYDKDF (reference sequence). After removal of 0 bases from V and 6 bases from J, the junction contained 8 bases not matched to a gene. CDR3 length: 16 residues. In nucleotides, the CDR3 is TGTGCCACCAGCAGAGATGTTAGCGGGAACGCGGATACGCAGTATTTT. It specifies CATSRDVSGNADTQYF.

The CDR3 region has the DNA TGCAGTGCTGGACAAGTGGGATTGCAAGAGACCCAGTACTTC. Its protein is CSAGQVGLQETQYF. The chain links TRBV20-1 to TRBJ2-5, with D tentatively TRBD1 (5 bases). The V end lost 5 bases, the J end lost 2 bases, and 15 bases lay between the germline ends. This CDR3 has 14 residues. Germline V gene lookup returns CDR1 DFQATT and CDR2 SNEGSKA (reference sequence).

Notes on this clonotype: One end of the junction is discordant with germline, which a read error may explain. The rearrangement uses TRBV29-1 and TRBJ2-7; TRBD2 matches at 10 bases. The CDR3 totals 14 residues. The germline V gene has CDR1 SQVTM and CDR2 ANQGSEA. The CDR3 spells CSVGGLAERYEQHF. In DNA, the CDR3 is TGCAGCGTGGGTGGACTAGCGGAGAGATACGAGCAGCACTTC.

The chain joins TRBV6-1 to TRBJ2-5; 8 positions match TRBD1. The J call may not be correct, given that the DNA end is closer to TRBJ2-7. Looked up from germline, CDR1 is MNHNS and CDR2 is SASEGT. This CDR3 region has 15 residues. CDR3 loop: CASSEARQGPVEQYF. The CDR3 coding sequence is TGTGCCAGCAGTGAAGCCCGACAGGGGCCGGTCGAGCAGTACTTC.

The chain has TRBV10-3 and TRBJ2-3, with D unresolved. This CDR3 region has 13 residues. V was trimmed by 8 bases and J by 0 bases, leaving 9 bases between them. Looked up from germline, CDR1 is ENHRY and CDR2 is SYGVKD. The CDR3 nucleotides read TGTGCCATCTCTCCGGGTAGCACAGATACGCAGTATTTT. It codes for CAISPGSTDTQYF.

J is TRBJ2-7 and V is TRBV18, with 8 bases that match TRBD1. The CDR3 length is 15 residues. The J segment lost 0 bases and the V segment lost 2 bases, leaving 3 bases of the junction unmatched. CDR1 and CDR2 (germline): KGHSH, LQKENI. The CDR3 sequence: CASSPGQGTSYEQYF. CDR3 bases: TGTGCCAGCTCACCAGGACAGGGAACCTCCTACGAGCAGTACTTC.

This clonotype was seen a handful of times. The chain is built from TRBV7-2 and TRBJ2-5; 11 bases align to TRBD2. The CDR3 covers 12 residues. J lost 5 bases, V lost 10 bases, and 3 bases had no gene match. Per germline, CDR1 SGHTA and CDR2 FQGNSA. CDR3 region: CATVAGGETQYF. CDR3 DNA sequence: TGTGCCACCGTAGCGGGAGGGGAGACCCAGTACTTC.

The V call is TRBV18, the J call TRBJ2-5; D call uncertain. Germline values: CDR1 KGHSH, CDR2 LQKENI. The germline V and J ends were trimmed by 1 base and 2 bases, with 8 bases remaining between them. This CDR3 spans 14 amino acids. This chain's CDR3 is CASSPLTRQETQYF. The CDR3 DNA follows: TGTGCCAGCTCACCACTGACAAGACAAGAGACCCAGTACTTC.

J is TRBJ2-7 and V is TRBV4-1; tentatively, D is TRBD1 (7 bases). The V gene's germline CDR1 is MGHRA and CDR2 YSYEKL. The ends were cut back, 1 base at V and 1 base at J, with 11 bases in the middle. The CDR3 has 15 amino acids. The CDR3 DNA is TGCGCCAGCAGCCAAGTTCAGGGGGGTTCCTACGAGCAGTACTTC. Translated: CASSQVQGGSYEQYF.

This clonotype was recorded a few times. The chain has TRBV28 and TRBJ2-2; 7 nucleotides line up with TRBD2. V was clipped by 6 bases and J by 2 bases; unmatched bases: 3. CDR1 and CDR2 (germline): MDHEN, SYDVKM. This CDR3 has 14 residues. The CDR3 loop reads CASRLAINTGELFF. The CDR3, as DNA: TGTGCCAGCAGACTAGCGATAAACACCGGGGAGCTGTTTTTT.

This clonotype showed up just a few times. This rearrangement joins TRBV5-1 to TRBJ2-7; D remains unclear. Germline lookup yields CDR1 SGHRS and CDR2 YFSETQ. V lost 1 base and J 0 bases, leaving 11 bases between the germline ends. The CDR3 length is 15 residues. The CDR3 nucleotides read TGCGCCAGCAGCTTGATCGTCCATAGCTCCTACGAGCAGTACTTC. This codes for CASSLIVHSSYEQYF.

This clonotype has only a few counts. The rearrangement joins TRBV28 to TRBJ1-2; D unclear. In germline, CDR1 is MDHEN, CDR2 SYDVKM. The CDR3 length is 16 residues. The germline V and J ends were trimmed by 3 bases and 2 bases, with 16 bases remaining between them. The CDR3 sequence is CASSFRYGPMNYGYTF. Written as DNA, the CDR3 is TGTGCCAGCAGTTTCCGTTACGGACCGATGAACTATGGCTACACCTTC.

This clonotype has more than one count but fewer than ten. The chain couples TRBV6-1 to TRBJ1-1, with D perhaps matching TRBD1 (6 bases). CDR3 length equals 14 residues. Trimming cost V 3 bases and J 9 bases, with 17 bases left between them. Germline CDR1 MNHNS, CDR2 SASEGT. As DNA, the CDR3 is TGTGCCAGCAGTGATCGGCAGGGGCGTGGGAAAGCTTTCTTT. Encoded protein: CASSDRQGRGKAFF.

This chain links TRBV6-5 with TRBJ1-1, with 7 bases fitting TRBD1. CDR1 MNHEY and CDR2 SVGAGI come from the germline V gene. This CDR3 comprises 12 residues. The trim removed 4 bases at V and 10 bases at J, leaving 6 bases unmatched. The DNA of the CDR3 is TGTGCCAGCAGTTCCGACAGGGTGAGAGCTTTCTTT. Its translation is CASSSDRVRAFF.

This clonotype was counted at least ten times. The chain uses TRBV15 and TRBJ2-1, with D perhaps TRBD1 or TRBD2 (6 bases each). V lost 2 bases and J lost 0, with 23 bases in between. The CDR3 has 20 amino acids. Germline lookup yields CDR1 LNHNV and CDR2 YYDKDF (reference sequence). The chain's CDR3 is CATSRPTKQPRGLSYNEQFF. In DNA, the CDR3 is TGTGCCACCAGCAGACCAACCAAACAACCCCGGGGGCTCTCCTACAATGAGCAGTTCTTC.

This clonotype occurred a few times. The chain employs TRBV29-1 and TRBJ1-5; tentatively, D is TRBD1 (6 bases). This CDR3 contains 13 residues. Germline CDR1 is SQVTM and CDR2 is ANQGSEA. V gave up 8 bases and J gave up 7 bases, with 18 bases separating them. The chain's CDR3 is CSITVGGGQPQHF. The DNA of the CDR3 is TGCAGCATCACGGTGGGGGGCGGGCAGCCCCAGCATTTT.

The V and J genes are TRBV12-5 and TRBJ1-1; TRBD1 is a possible D gene (5 bases). The CDR3 is 15 amino acids. Germline CDR1 reads LGHNT; CDR2 reads FRNRAP. Trimming took 5 bases from V and 2 from J, leaving 15 bases between them. CDR3 nucleotide sequence: TGTGCTAGTGGTCCCCCGGGGACGAAAAACACTGAAGCTTTCTTT. Protein sequence: CASGPPGTKNTEAFF.

This sequence joins TRBV27 and TRBJ2-1; TRBD2 matches 7 bases. The length of the CDR3 is 15 residues. Germline V lookup: CDR1 MNHEY, CDR2 SMNVEV (reference sequence). The ends lost 6 bases at V and 4 bases at J; junction bases unmatched: 9. The CDR3 is CASSPFSGLYNEQFF. DNA of the CDR3: TGTGCCAGCAGCCCTTTTAGCGGGCTTTACAATGAGCAGTTCTTC.

Turning to this clonotype: The junction does not match germline at one end; this may be a read error. This sequence joins TRBV5-1 and TRBJ1-1, with D tentatively TRBD1 (6 bases). The length of the CDR3 is 14 residues. From germline, CDR1 is SGHRS and CDR2 YFSETQ. In DNA, the CDR3 is TGCGCCTGCAGGCCGCAGACAGGGAACACTGAAGCTTTCTTT. Its protein is CACRPQTGNTEAFF. The full variable domain, with the rest looked up from reference TRBV5-1 and TRBJ1-1, is KAGVTQTPRYLIKTRGQQVTLSCSPISGHRSVSWYQQTPGQGLQFLFEYFSETQRNKGNFPGRFSGRQFSNSRSEMNVSTLELGDSALYLCACRPQTGNTEAFFGQGTRLTVV.